The present TCR beta chain was sequenced within a study of T cells in Graves' hyperthyroidism and ophthalmopathy. Study-wide context: Prior to any treatment, at the point of initial diagnosis, peripheral blood was collected.

Germline assignment: CDR1 SGHNT and CDR2 YYREEE (reference sequence). The ends were cut back, 4 bases at V and 3 bases at J, with 16 bases in the middle. The CDR3 loop spans 15 amino acids. Stable Graves' hyperthyroidism denoted no ophthalmopathy progression over 18 months. Regions amplified from RNA transcripts were the TCR beta CDR3 regions. Initially, a first-round RT-PCR of the TCR CDR3 employed the HTBI primer set. TCRdb called the multiplex PCR reads again in MiXCR, with one record for every CDR3 protein. The sample lists about 200,000 distinct CDR3 sequences; approximately 20% were seen once. This clonotype was counted many times. Antigen unknown. The study, taken as a whole, reports: Expanded thyroid clonotypes (above 0.001) were mostly also found in blood.

Sequenced material: blood. The sequence was obtained from a middle-aged man with Graves' hyperthyroidism. The V call is TRBV5-4, the J call TRBJ2-5; D perhaps matches TRBD2 (7 bases). The CDR3 DNA is TGTGCCAGCAGCACCCCAGGGGCGGGGGAAGAGACCCAGTACTTC. Translating it yields CASSTPGAGEETQYF.